This T cell receptor beta chain appears in the sequencing data of a study of metastatic and nonmetastatic thyroid tumors. Turning to the study itself: Thyroid patients, malignant and benign, had repertoires compared across blood and tumor or nodule tissue. Findings and caveats of the study: Reported TCR beta diversity, measured in blood and tumor, was significantly higher for malignant thyroid tumors than for benign nodules.

Original processing methods: Clinicopathological groups of papillary thyroid cancer showed CDR3 differences that were used to build a distant-metastasis classifier. TCRdb reanalyzed the PCR reads with MiXCR. These V and J calls derive from TCRdb rather than the authors' analysis. The sample lists around 38,000 clones, 25% to 30% occurring once. Not a single patient had been given any form of treatment at any point before undergoing thyroid surgery. This clone was detected ten times or more. As yet, its antigen is unknown. Trimming pared 3 bases from V and 1 base from J, leaving 17 bases between. There are 17 residues in the CDR3. Germline-derived CDR1 and CDR2 are SNHLY and FYNNEI.

The sequenced sample consisted of blood. The chain links TRBV2 to TRBJ2-3; D assignment may be TRBD1 or TRBD2 (5 bases each). The receptor's source is a female donor with papillary thyroid cancer or a benign thyroid nodule (not recorded which). Some clones in this sample may be carry-over from other donors' samples. The CDR3 nucleotides are TGTGCCAGCAGTGATGGAGCCGGGACCGACCGCACAGATACGCAGTATTTT. Translating it yields CASSDGAGTDRTDTQYF.